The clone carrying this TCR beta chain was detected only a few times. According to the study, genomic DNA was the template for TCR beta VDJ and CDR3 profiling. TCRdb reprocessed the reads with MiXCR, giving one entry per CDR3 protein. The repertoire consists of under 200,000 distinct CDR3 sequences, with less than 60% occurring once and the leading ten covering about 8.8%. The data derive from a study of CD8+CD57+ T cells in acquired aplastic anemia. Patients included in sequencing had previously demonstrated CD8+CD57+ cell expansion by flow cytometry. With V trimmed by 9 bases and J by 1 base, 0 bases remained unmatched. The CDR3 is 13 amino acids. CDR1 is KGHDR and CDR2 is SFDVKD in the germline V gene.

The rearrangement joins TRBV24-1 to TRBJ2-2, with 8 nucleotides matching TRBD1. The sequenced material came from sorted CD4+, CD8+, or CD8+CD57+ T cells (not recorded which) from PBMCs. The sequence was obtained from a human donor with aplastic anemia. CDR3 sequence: CATGQGNTGELFF. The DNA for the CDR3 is TGTGCCACCGGACAGGGGAACACCGGGGAGCTGTTTTTT.